Shown below are 18 T cell receptor beta chains from a single sample sequenced in a study of Ad26.COV2.S vaccination and SARS-CoV-2 variants. The assay was immunoSEQ multiplex PCR, and TCRdb's table has in-frame clones only and misses some. This sample yields roughly 300,000 clones, of which about 88% are seen a single time; about 11% belongs to the top ten. This sample's treatment: roughly 19 received Ad26.COV2.S at low or high dose, single or two shots; 5 received placebo; per-sample allocation not given. Day 63 following the first vaccine or placebo injection was when the samples were taken. The sequencing here drew on peripheral blood, taken in a trial of Ad26.COV2.S vaccine versus placebo. The receptors shown here come from a person aged 18-65 years who received the Ad26.COV2.S COVID-19 vaccine or a placebo.

This sequence joins TRBV5-1 and TRBJ2-5, with a weak D call TRBD1 (6 bases). The CDR3 loop spans 13 amino acids. The germline V gene encodes CDR1 SGHRS and CDR2 YFSETQ. The V and J ends lost 4 bases and 5 bases respectively, with 12 bases between them. The DNA for the CDR3 is TGCGCCAGCAGCCCTCAGGGGCCTGAGACCCAGTACTTC. Translated: CASSPQGPETQYF.

The genes are TRBV10-3 and TRBJ1-2; 9 bases line up with TRBD1. This CDR3 spans 15 amino acids. V shed 2 bases and J 13 bases; nucleotides not matched to a gene: 14. Germline V CDR1 and CDR2: ENHRY, SYGVKD. The chain's CDR3 is CAISEGGQGHSVCTF. The CDR3 DNA is TGTGCCATCAGTGAGGGGGGACAGGGCCATTCGGTATGCACCTTC.

This chain uses TRBV5-1 with TRBJ1-6, with D tentatively TRBD1 (6 bases). Trimming shortened V by 0 bases and J by 10 bases, and 17 bases separated the two germline ends. This CDR3 is 16 amino acids long. In germline, CDR1 is SGHRS, CDR2 YFSETQ. The CDR3 is CASSLVGGTLFSPLHF. The CDR3 nucleotides are TGCGCCAGCAGCTTGGTTGGCGGGACATTGTTCTCACCCCTCCACTTT.

The V call is TRBV6-6, the J call TRBJ1-4; D gene ambiguous. The CDR3 loop spans 14 amino acids. V was cut by 2 bases and J by 0 bases, with 4 bases left in between. From germline, CDR1 is MNHNY and CDR2 SVGAGI (reference sequence). The CDR3 spells CASSYGSTNEKLFF. In DNA, the CDR3 is TGTGCCAGCAGTTACGGTTCAACTAATGAAAAACTGTTTTTT.

J is TRBJ2-3 and V is TRBV5-1; D is perhaps TRBD2 (6 bases). The V gene lost 0 bases and the J gene lost 6 bases, with 20 bases spanning the gap. The germline V gene encodes CDR1 SGHRS and CDR2 YFSETQ. This CDR3 spans 17 amino acids. In nucleotides, the CDR3 is TGCGCCAGCAGCTTGGCGTCTAGCGCTACTCCCGGGGATACGCAGTATTTT. It is translated as CASSLASSATPGDTQYF.

This chain joins TRBV5-6 and TRBJ1-2; no clear D. This CDR3 comprises 14 residues. Germline CDR1 is SGHDT and CDR2 is YYEEEE. V lost 1 base and J lost 6, with 13 bases in between. In nucleotides, the CDR3 is TGTGCCAGCAGCTTGTGGGAGTTTCGCAATGGCTACACCTTC. Residues: CASSLWEFRNGYTF.

This clone was recorded a few times. This chain connects TRBV7-2 to TRBJ1-6; a weak D match, TRBD1 (6 bases). This CDR3 has 17 amino acids. CDR1 and CDR2 from the germline V gene are SGHTA and FQGNSA. V was pared by 5 bases and J by 5 bases, with 19 bases between. The CDR3 nucleotides are TGTGCCAGCAGCCGCTCCGGGACAATAGGGAATAATTCACCCCTCCACTTT. Translated: CASSRSGTIGNNSPLHF.

V is TRBV30 and J is TRBJ2-7; 8 bases are shared with TRBD1. V lost 3 bases to trimming and J lost 5 bases; unmatched junction nucleotides: 6. Germline CDR1 is GTSNPN and CDR2 is SVGIG (reference sequence). The CDR3 is 13 amino acids. The CDR3: CAWRYGTGNEQYF. CDR3 in DNA: TGTGCCTGGAGGTATGGGACAGGTAACGAGCAGTACTTC.

The chain joins TRBV2 to TRBJ1-4; D is possibly TRBD1 (6 bases). Between the trimmed V and J ends, which lost 10 bases and 6 bases, there was a span of 18 bases. The CDR3 spans 14 residues. Germline V gene data show CDR1 as SNHLY and CDR2 as FYNNEI. This CDR3 reads CATQARGFYEKLFF. The CDR3 bases are TGTGCCACTCAAGCCAGGGGTTTTTATGAAAAACTGTTTTTT.

V is TRBV21-1 and J is TRBJ2-7; the D call of TRBD1 is as the table states it, not checked on the DNA. TRBV21-1 counts as a pseudogene. CDR3 length equals 15 residues. CDR3 protein: CASSSRDRGSYEQYF. In DNA form, the CDR3 reads TGTGCCAGCAGCTCCCGGGACAGGGGGAGCTACGAGCAGTACTTC.

This clone came up a few times. The chain links TRBV10-3 to TRBJ2-2; 11 positions agree with TRBD1. Germline loops: CDR1 ENHRY, CDR2 SYGVKD. Trimming took 7 bases from V and 7 from J; bases not matched to a gene: 8. The CDR3 sequence is 15 residues long. CDR3 residues: CAITPGQGAHGELFF. In DNA, the CDR3 is TGTGCCATCACCCCCGGACAGGGGGCGCACGGGGAGCTGTTTTTT.

The chain is built from TRBV28 and TRBJ1-5; the match to TRBD1 covers 12 bases. CDR1 and CDR2 (germline): MDHEN, SYDVKM. J was trimmed by 7 bases and V by 7 bases; bases with no gene match: 5. The CDR3 is 14 amino acids. CDR3 DNA sequence: TGTGCCAGCATTCTAGGGACAGGGGGCCAGCCCCAGCATTTT. Translation: CASILGTGGQPQHF.

V gene TRBV6-1 combines with J gene TRBJ2-7, with D possibly called TRBD1 or TRBD2 (5 bases each). Between the trimmed V and J ends, which lost 2 bases and 1 base, there was a span of 12 bases. Germline assignment: CDR1 MNHNS and CDR2 SASEGT. The CDR3 runs 15 residues. Written as DNA, the CDR3 is TGTGCCAGCAGTGAAAGTTGGGACCAGTCCTACGAGCAGTACTTC. Its protein product is CASSESWDQSYEQYF.

The gene calls are TRBV11-2 and TRBJ2-3, with D possibly matching TRBD2 (6 bases). The germline gives CDR1 SGHAT, CDR2 FQNNGV. Trimming stripped 4 bases from V and 5 bases from J, with 13 bases between. This CDR3 contains 14 residues. The CDR3 DNA reads as TGTGCCAGCAGCTCGGCGGGGCCGGGAGATACGCAGTATTTT. It encodes CASSSAGPGDTQYF.

This clone was counted a single time. The chain couples TRBV27 to TRBJ2-1; D gene ambiguous. Per the germline V gene, CDR1 is MNHEY and CDR2 is SMNVEV (reference sequence). The V and J ends lost 4 bases and 0 bases respectively, with 10 bases between them. The CDR3 is made up of 15 amino acids. In DNA, the CDR3 is TGTGCCAGCAGTTCATATATGAGCTCCTACAATGAGCAGTTCTTC. Protein: CASSSYMSSYNEQFF.

The chain joins TRBV27 to TRBJ1-2; no clear D gene. The CDR3 has 17 residues. V was pared by 2 bases and J by 4 bases, with 20 bases between. Germline assignment: CDR1 MNHEY and CDR2 SMNVEV (reference sequence). CDR3 DNA: TGTGCCAGCAGTTTAACTTCGTCGGGGTTTAAGGGCTATGGCTACACCTTC. Translation gives CASSLTSSGFKGYGYTF.

The CDR3 DNA follows: TGTGCCAGCAGTGAAAGGATTGGGACAGGGAACACTGAAGCTTTCTTT. Protein sequence: CASSERIGTGNTEAFF. The rearrangement uses TRBV6-1 and TRBJ1-1, with 8 bases aligning to TRBD1. Germline V lookup: CDR1 MNHNS, CDR2 SASEGT. The J segment lost 1 base and the V segment lost 2 bases, leaving 6 bases of the junction unmatched. CDR3 length: 16 residues.

In this sample, this clone turned up once. The rearrangement links TRBV5-1 to TRBJ2-5; possibly TRBD1 for D (7 bases). Germline V gene data show CDR1 as SGHRS and CDR2 as YFSETQ. The CDR3 sequence is 15 residues long. V lost 4 bases to trimming and J lost 2 bases, with 15 bases between them. CDR3 protein: CASSSRGAWQETQYF. In nucleotides, the CDR3 is TGCGCCAGCAGCAGCAGGGGGGCCTGGCAAGAGACCCAGTACTTC.